The TCR beta chain under discussion was sequenced for a study of control samples from healthy donors and cancer patients (dated by TCRdb to the early 2020s). The library was generated by the immunoSEQ multiplex PCR assay. Drawn from immuneACCESS, this table holds only the in-frame rearrangements with V and J called that TCRdb kept. Clones are partly lost; checked studies trace under half to an unresolved V gene and leave the rest unexplained. The sample data list about 80,000 clones, and around 91% of these were observed just once. 17% of the sample is taken by the ten largest. In regard to this clone: What antigen it recognizes has not been identified. The record has no base qualities; no much larger clone is one base away.

The sample consisted of blood. This TCR came from a man over 45 in good health.

The CDR3 amino acid sequence is: CASSPPGPGSYGYTF. The DNA sequence is given as TGTGCCAGCAGCCCCCCAGGTCCGGGTAGCTATGGCTACACCTTC. The rearrangement joined TRBV25-1 to TRBJ1-2, with the D gene not confidently named. V was cut back by 6 bases and J by 4 bases, leaving a gap of 18 bases between them. Measured from the cysteine to the phenylalanine, the CDR3 is 15 residues long. The sequence is cut down to CDR3 DNA, 45 bases in frame from base 1. CDR1 and CDR2 are drawn from the germline V gene: MGHDK, SYGVNS.